The 19 T cell receptor beta chains reported below all come from one sample, sequenced in a study of blood T cell repertoires in COVID-19. The repertoire was sequenced with immunoSEQ multiplex PCR; TCRdb's copy has only in-frame clones and lacks some. There are over 150,000 clones in the sample; about 85% occur only once, and 0.63% lies in the top ten. Input material: peripheral blood. The receptors originated from a man aged 60 to 75 with COVID-19, enrolled during active disease.

This rearrangement joins TRBV7-2 to TRBJ2-7; 8 bases agree with TRBD2. The CDR3 extends over 15 amino acids. V dropped 1 base and J dropped 4; count of bases not matched to a gene: 6. Germline CDR1 and CDR2: SGHTA and FQGNSA. The CDR3 DNA follows: TGTGCCAGCAGCTTAGAAGTGCGGGAGGAGTACGAGCAGTACTTC. This translates into CASSLEVREEYEQYF.

The chain is built from TRBV6-6 and TRBJ1-6, with a possible D match to TRBD1 (5 bases). The germline V and J ends were trimmed by 5 bases and 7 bases, with 15 bases remaining between them. The CDR3 length is 15 residues. CDR1 and CDR2 (germline): MNHNY, SVGAGI (reference sequence). The CDR3: CASSNTGGGNSPLHF. The CDR3 DNA is TGTGCCAGCAGTAATACAGGTGGGGGGAATTCACCCCTCCACTTT.

The chain has TRBV4-3 and TRBJ1-3; TRBD1 matches 8 bases. The CDR3 consists of 17 residues. J gave up 0 bases and V 0 bases, and 4 bases lay outside the gene matches. Per the germline V gene, CDR1 is LGHNA and CDR2 is YSLEER. The CDR3: CASSQEGTGYSGNTIYF. The CDR3 coding sequence is TGCGCCAGCAGCCAAGAGGGGACAGGTTACTCTGGAAACACCATATATTTT.

V usage is TRBV5-1 and J usage is TRBJ1-5; 10 positions match TRBD1. With 4 bases clipped from V and 1 base from J, the junction kept 5 bases outside the gene matches. Per germline, CDR1 SGHRS and CDR2 YFSETQ. CDR3 size: 16 residues. The CDR3 sequence: CASSPGQGGSNQPQHF. The CDR3 bases are TGCGCCAGCAGCCCAGGACAGGGGGGGAGCAATCAGCCCCAGCATTTT.

Only a few counts were recorded for this clone. The chain joins TRBV7-2 to TRBJ1-2; 7 bases map to TRBD1. This CDR3 comprises 14 residues. V shed 1 base and J 4 bases; nucleotides not matched to a gene: 3. Germline V gene sequence: CDR1 SGHTA, CDR2 FQGNSA. CDR3 sequence (DNA): TGTGCCAGCAGCTTAGACACAGGGGCCTATGGCTACACCTTC. Amino acids: CASSLDTGAYGYTF.

The rearrangement links TRBV28 to TRBJ2-1; 9 nucleotides agree with TRBD1. Per the germline V gene, CDR1 is MDHEN and CDR2 is SYDVKM. The junction had 3 bases not matched to a gene; V was cut back by 6 bases and J by 3 bases. The CDR3 is 14 amino acids. The CDR3, as DNA: TGTGCCAGCAGGACAGGGGGGGTCTACAATGAGCAGTTCTTC. Its protein is CASRTGGVYNEQFF.

The CDR3 coding sequence is TGCGCCAGCAGTGTACAGGGTAACATGAACACTGAAGCTTTCTTT. This encodes CASSVQGNMNTEAFF. The V call is TRBV10-2, the J call TRBJ1-1, with D possibly being TRBD1 (6 bases). The CDR3 spans 15 residues. The germline V and J ends were trimmed by 4 bases and 0 bases, with 12 bases remaining between them. Germline values: CDR1 WSHSY, CDR2 SAAADI.

The chain carries TRBV10-3 and TRBJ1-2, with D uncertain. CDR1 and CDR2 (germline): ENHRY, SYGVKD. V was shortened by 6 bases and J by 4 bases, with 18 bases between the two germline ends. This CDR3 spans 15 amino acids. This CDR3 reads CAISLSGSLGYGYTF. The DNA of the CDR3 is TGTGCCATCAGCCTCTCAGGATCCCTGGGCTATGGCTACACCTTC.

V and J are TRBV7-2 and TRBJ2-3, with 8 bases aligning to TRBD2. Looked up from germline, CDR1 is SGHTA and CDR2 is FQGNSA. V lost 0 bases and J lost 5; bases outside the gene matches: 7. The CDR3 runs 16 residues. The CDR3 nucleotides are TGTGCCAGCAGCTTAGCGGCGGGGGGCGCCGGAGATACGCAGTATTTT. It codes for CASSLAAGGAGDTQYF.

The V call is TRBV7-9, the J call TRBJ1-1; 7 nucleotides match TRBD1. The CDR3 is 13 residues long. Germline V gives CDR1 SEHNR, CDR2 FQNEAQ (reference sequence). V lost 5 bases to trimming and J lost 1 base; unmatched junction nucleotides: 1. For the CDR3, the DNA is TGTGCCAGCAGCGGACAGGCGAACACTGAAGCTTTCTTT. Its translation is CASSGQANTEAFF.

The chain carries TRBV14 and TRBJ1-6; D possibly corresponds to TRBD1 (5 bases). The germline CDR1 and CDR2 sequences are SGHDN and FVKESK. V lost 5 bases to trimming and J lost 7 bases, with 12 bases between them. This CDR3 comprises 14 residues. The CDR3 region is CASSGLGANSPLHF. The CDR3 region has the DNA TGTGCCAGCAGCGGGTTAGGGGCCAATTCACCCCTCCACTTT.

This clone has just a few counts. CDR3 sequence reads: CASSPPGQGYYGYTF. CDR3 in DNA: TGTGCCAGCTCACCTCCGGGACAGGGATACTATGGCTACACCTTC. The chain couples TRBV18 to TRBJ1-2; 9 bases align to TRBD1. Germline V lookup: CDR1 KGHSH, CDR2 LQKENI. V shed 3 bases, J shed 3 bases, and the junction held 5 bases outside the gene matches. The CDR3 extends over 15 amino acids.

V gene TRBV6-2 or TRBV6-3 combines with J gene TRBJ1-1; no clear D. V lost 6 bases to trimming and J lost 2 bases, with 19 bases between them. Per germline, CDR1 MNHEY and CDR2 SVGEGT. The CDR3 loop spans 16 amino acids. CDR3 residues: CASSAASGRGNTEAFF. In nucleotides, the CDR3 is TGTGCCAGCAGCGCCGCGAGTGGACGGGGAAACACTGAAGCTTTCTTT.

The V call is TRBV15, the J call TRBJ1-5; D may be TRBD1 (6 bases). V gave up 5 bases and J gave up 4 bases, with 15 bases separating them. CDR1 and CDR2 from the germline V gene are LNHNV and YYDKDF (reference sequence). CDR3 size: 15 residues. CDR3 protein: CATSGQTGGNQPQHF. CDR3 DNA sequence: TGTGCCACCAGCGGCCAGACAGGAGGAAATCAGCCCCAGCATTTT.

The chain couples TRBV6-2 or TRBV6-3 to TRBJ2-7, with TRBD1 matching 7 bases. This CDR3 comprises 15 residues. CDR1 is MNHEY and CDR2 is SVGEGT in the germline V gene. V shed 2 bases and J 2 bases; nucleotides not matched to a gene: 6. In nucleotides, the CDR3 is TGTGCCAGCAGTTACGAGGGGGCGCCTCCCTACGAGCAGTACTTC. This translates into CASSYEGAPPYEQYF.

This clone was seen a few times. The chain has TRBV21-1 and TRBJ1-2; TRBD1, the table's D call, was not compared with the DNA. TRBV21-1 is designated a pseudogene. CDR3 length: 17 residues. CDR3 region: CASSKEGILGLHYGYTF. DNA for the CDR3: TGTGCCAGCAGCAAAGAGGGGATTCTCGGGCTCCATTATGGCTACACCTTC.

The CDR3 spells CASSQLGQGVYTIYF. The CDR3 DNA reads as TGTGCCAGCAGCCAATTGGGACAGGGGGTATACACCATATATTTT. The chain has TRBV3-1 (or the pseudogene TRBV3-2) and TRBJ1-3; TRBD1 agrees at 11 bases. There are 15 residues in the CDR3. Looked up from germline, CDR1 is LGHDT and CDR2 is YNNKEL (reference sequence). V shed 2 bases, J shed 8 bases, and the junction held 5 bases outside the gene matches.

The rearrangement uses TRBV30 and TRBJ1-2; D uncertain. The CDR3 extends over 13 amino acids. The V end lost 3 bases, the J end lost 1 base, and 9 bases lay between the germline ends. Germline CDR1 GTSNPN, CDR2 SVGIG (reference sequence). CDR3 sequence reads: CAWSTHINYGYTF. Here the CDR3 DNA reads TGTGCCTGGAGCACACATATTAACTATGGCTACACCTTC. The full variable domain, completed using reference TRBV30 and TRBJ1-2, is SQTIHQWPATLVQPVGSPLSLECTVEGTSNPNLYWYRQAAGRGLQLLFYSVGIGQISSEVPQNLSASRPQDRQFILSSKKLLLSDSGFYLCAWSTHINYGYTFGSGTRLTVV.

The chain links TRBV21-1 to TRBJ2-7; TRBD2 is the table's D call, not checked against the DNA. TRBV21-1 is noted as a pseudogene. This CDR3 comprises 15 residues. CDR3 nucleotide sequence: TGTGCCAGCAGAGTTGCTAGCGGGGGGGCCTACGAGCAGTACTTC. The encoded protein is CASRVASGGAYEQYF.